The source of this T cell receptor beta chain is a study of PD-1 blockade in classical Hodgkin lymphoma. Study-wide points: Similar baseline diversity was found in complete responders and newly diagnosed patients. After ASCT, patients who started nivolumab under 1 year later were excluded.

All patients relapsed after autologous stem cell transplantation, and brentuximab vedotin exposure varied. Patients' outcomes at their best amounted to complete response, partial response or progressive disease. Generated by immunoSEQ multiplex PCR, the TCRdb table keeps only in-frame clones and is missing some. The sample holds some 96,000 clones, approximately 92% seen once. This clone has more than one count but fewer than ten. Its antigen is still unknown. The receptor was derived from a human donor with classical Hodgkin lymphoma. This specimen was peripheral blood mononuclear cells (PBMCs), taken at baseline.

Written as DNA, the CDR3 is TGTGCCAGCAGCTTAGCGGGCCCCATCGAGCAGTACTTC. Encoded protein: CASSLAGPIEQYF. The rearrangement joins TRBV11-2 to TRBJ2-7; D is unresolved. Trimming removed 1 base at V and 6 bases at J, with 10 bases between. The germline gives CDR1 SGHAT, CDR2 FQNNGV. This CDR3 has 13 amino acids.